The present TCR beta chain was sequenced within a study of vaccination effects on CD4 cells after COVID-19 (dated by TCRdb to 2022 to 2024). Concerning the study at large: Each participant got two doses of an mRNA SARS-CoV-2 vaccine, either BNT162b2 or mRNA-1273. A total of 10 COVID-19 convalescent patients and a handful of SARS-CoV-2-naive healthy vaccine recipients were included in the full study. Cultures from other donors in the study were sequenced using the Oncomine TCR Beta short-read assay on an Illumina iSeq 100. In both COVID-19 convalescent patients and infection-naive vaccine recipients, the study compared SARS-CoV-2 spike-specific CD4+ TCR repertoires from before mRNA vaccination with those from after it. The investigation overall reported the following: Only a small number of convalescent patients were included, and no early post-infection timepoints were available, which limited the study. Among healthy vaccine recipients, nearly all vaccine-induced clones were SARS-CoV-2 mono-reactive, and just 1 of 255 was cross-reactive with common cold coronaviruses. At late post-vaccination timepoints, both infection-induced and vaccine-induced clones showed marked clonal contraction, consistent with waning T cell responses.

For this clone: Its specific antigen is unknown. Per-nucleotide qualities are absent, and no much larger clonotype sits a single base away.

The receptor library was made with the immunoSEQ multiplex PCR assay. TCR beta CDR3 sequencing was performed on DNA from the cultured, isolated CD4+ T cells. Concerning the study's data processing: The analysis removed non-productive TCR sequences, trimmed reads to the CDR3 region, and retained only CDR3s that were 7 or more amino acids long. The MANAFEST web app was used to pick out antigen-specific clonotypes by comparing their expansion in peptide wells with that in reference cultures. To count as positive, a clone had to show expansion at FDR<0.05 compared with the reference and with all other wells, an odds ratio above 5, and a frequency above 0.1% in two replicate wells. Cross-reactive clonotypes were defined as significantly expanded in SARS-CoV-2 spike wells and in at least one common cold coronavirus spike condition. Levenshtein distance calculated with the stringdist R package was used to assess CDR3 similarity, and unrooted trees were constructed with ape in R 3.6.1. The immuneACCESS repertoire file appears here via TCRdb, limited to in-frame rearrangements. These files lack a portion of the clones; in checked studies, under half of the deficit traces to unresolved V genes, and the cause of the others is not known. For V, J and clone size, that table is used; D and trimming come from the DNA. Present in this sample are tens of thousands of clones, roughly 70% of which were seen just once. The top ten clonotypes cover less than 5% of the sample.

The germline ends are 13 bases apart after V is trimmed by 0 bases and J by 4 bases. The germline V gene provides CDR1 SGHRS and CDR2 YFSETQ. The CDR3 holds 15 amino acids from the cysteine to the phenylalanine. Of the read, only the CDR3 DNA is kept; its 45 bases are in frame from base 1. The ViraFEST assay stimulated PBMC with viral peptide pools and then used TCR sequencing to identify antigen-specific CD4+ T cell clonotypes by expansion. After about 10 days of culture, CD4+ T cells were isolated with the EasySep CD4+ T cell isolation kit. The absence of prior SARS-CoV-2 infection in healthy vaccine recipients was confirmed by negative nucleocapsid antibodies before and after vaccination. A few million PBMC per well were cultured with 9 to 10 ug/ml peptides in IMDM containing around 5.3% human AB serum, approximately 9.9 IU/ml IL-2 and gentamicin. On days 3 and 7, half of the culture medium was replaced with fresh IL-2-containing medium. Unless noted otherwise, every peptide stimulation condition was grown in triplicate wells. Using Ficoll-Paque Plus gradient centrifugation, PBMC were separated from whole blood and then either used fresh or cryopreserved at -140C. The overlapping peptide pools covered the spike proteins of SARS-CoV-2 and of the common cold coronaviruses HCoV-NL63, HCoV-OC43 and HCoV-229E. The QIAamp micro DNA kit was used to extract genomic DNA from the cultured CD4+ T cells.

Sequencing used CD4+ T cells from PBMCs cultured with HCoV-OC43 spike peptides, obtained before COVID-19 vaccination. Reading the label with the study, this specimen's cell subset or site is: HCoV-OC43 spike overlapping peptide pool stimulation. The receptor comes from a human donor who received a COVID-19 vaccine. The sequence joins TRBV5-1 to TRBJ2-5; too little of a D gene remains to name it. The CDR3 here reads CASSLALTLRETQYF. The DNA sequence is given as TGCGCCAGCAGCTTGGCCCTCACCCTGCGAGAGACCCAGTACTTC.